This TCR beta chain was retrieved from a study of cytomegalovirus exposure and HLA in healthy donors (dated by TCRdb to about 2017). Study-wide context: An earlier analysis of roughly 500 of the donors reported approximately 270 Gb of sequence data and 117 million unique TCR beta sequences from about 179 million T cells. Class I and class II HLA loci were covered by the typing at four-digit resolution. A later analysis re-analyzed previously published TCR beta repertoires from 650 to 800 donors and added high-resolution HLA genotyping to study TCR occurrence patterns. The study was designed to test whether signatures of past pathogen exposure could be identified by cataloging public T cell receptors. To decide whether each TCR beta V gene segment behaved as functional or pseudogenic, an earlier analysis of some 570 of the donors relied on high-throughput TCR beta sequencing. To predict cytomegalovirus infection status, the study brought together high-throughput TCR immunosequencing, statistical association of individual TCRs with disease status, and machine learning. An early release that covered about 600 HLA-typed donors contained 300 to 350 gigabases of sequencing data and around 80 million unique TCR sequences. A later genetic analysis took genome-wide SNP genotypes for about 55% of the 666 donors and used that subset as a discovery cohort. Among the roughly 410 genotyped donors, around 79% belonged to the genetic ancestry cluster associated with self-reported Caucasian donors. On average, roughly 240,000 unique TCR beta nucleotide sequences were sequenced per donor among some 430 genotyped donors of the cohort, with about 19% of those sequences being non-productive. Alongside the repertoire data, information on donor age, sex, ethnicity and CMV serostatus was compiled. Every repertoire in the discovery cohort had been generated on one and the same sequencing platform. Typing coverage differed by locus: A, B, C, DRB1 and DQB1 were typed in about 629-640 donors, DQA1 in 522, DPA1 in over 600, and DPB1 in just under 490. A separate validation cohort of some 130 different subjects was used in addition to the roughly 700-subject first cohort. A handful of DR-DQ haplotypes were handled as single units for association and clustering because linkage in the cohort was strong. The later analysis used no new phenotypic data to find candidate immune exposures, relying instead on TCR beta sequences and their occurrence across donors. The study profiled the T cell repertoires of 500 to 800 subjects by immunosequencing and related them to cytomegalovirus serostatus. What the authors observed across the whole study: A few of the identified cytomegalovirus-associated TCR beta chains were confirmed in vitro to be specific for cytomegalovirus antigens. According to a later analysis, parvovirus B19, influenza, CMV and Epstein-Barr virus appeared linked to several top co-occurrence clusters. Some IMGT-functional V segments, including TRBV6-2 and TRBV6-3, could not be told apart with the 87-base-pair reads, so those segments were excluded. In a later analysis, some 18,000 TCR beta sequences were associated with specific HLA alleles at a false discovery rate of 0.05. A group of highly shared sequence variants was considered likely to be a technical artifact of the sequencing pipeline. A further reported finding was that TCR beta sequences accurately predicted the HLA-A and HLA-B alleles for most subjects in the first cohort. In a later analysis, TCR association rates were found to vary across HLA loci, with the most associated TCRs seen for DRB1 alleles and the fewest for HLA-C alleles. The presence/absence analyses assumed that sequencing depth was roughly uniform across donors, and that assumption may not be true. When HLA alleles, especially DR and DQ, strongly co-occurred, attributing TCR associations to individual alleles was difficult. A later genetic analysis associated a missense DCLRE1C variant with V-gene and J-gene trimming of TCR beta chains, and an independent cohort replicated the association. Compared with equally common non-associated chains, HLA-associated TCR beta chains in a later analysis were more clonally expanded and had lower generation probabilities. Over 15 rarely observed V segments, including chromosome 9 orphons, were excluded from the earlier analysis of a few hundred of the donors because counts were too low. According to a later analysis, most CMV-associated TCR beta chains appeared to be HLA-restricted, and the HLA associations seemed to be driven largely by CMV exposure. Because some donors lacked HLA typing at each locus, the association tests relied only on the typed subset. According to the authors, the approach could potentially be generalized to other disease states and immunological phenotypes. A total of fewer than 200 TCR beta chains were listed by the study as associated with cytomegalovirus. Across donors, most TCR sequences were observed very rarely, whereas some public TCRs were present in many individuals. This cohort had only TCR beta chains sequenced, and the lack of alpha or paired-chain data limited which features could be detected. CMV serostatus was the only immune exposure information available for the cohort. The classifier was reported to diagnose cytomegalovirus status with high specificity and sensitivity in both the original cohort and the validation cohort. Compared with the roughly 720-donor mean, donors in an Asian-associated ancestry cluster had fewer N-insertions in productive TCRs, according to a later genetic analysis. Correlated functional status among segregating V segments might reflect linkage disequilibrium, but an unknown experimental factor could not be ruled out. In an earlier analysis of 587 of the donors, most TCR beta V segments appeared in productive rearrangements about 90% or about 30% of the time, broadly matching IMGT annotations.

Note on this clone: Its antigen remains unidentified. No much larger clone is present one base from it, and per-base qualities are unavailable.

The library was obtained by the immunoSEQ multiplex PCR assay. For the multiplex PCR, a mixture combining 60 forward primers for TCR Vbeta segments and 13 reverse primers for TCR Jbeta segments was used. The CDR3 region of rearranged TCR beta genes was amplified from genomic DNA by a multiplex PCR assay. The Illumina HiSeq System was used to sequence the amplified TCR beta libraries as 87-base-pair reads. The authors processed their data as follows. Across the 500 to 700 repertoires, a later analysis counted tens of millions of unique TCR beta chains, roughly 11 million of which were shared by at least two donors. A nearest-neighbor algorithm error-corrected the raw reads and collapsed the reads into unique sequences, merging closely related sequences to remove PCR and sequencing errors. Alignment of CDR3 sequences to IMGT reference sequences was used to assign V, D and J gene segments. Each retained sequence needed at least a six-nucleotide match to both a V gene segment and a J gene segment. Rearrangements were classified as productive when the CDR3 lacked stop codons and remained in frame with V and J, and all other rearrangements were classified as non-productive. Following IMGT convention, CDR3 was defined as the stretch from the second conserved V-encoded cysteine to the conserved J-encoded phenylalanine. Sequences without an unambiguous match to a single V gene segment were excluded from the earlier analysis of almost 600 of the donors. In an earlier analysis of 587 of the donors, V segments were called functional above 56.7% productive rearrangements and were called segregating when the between-donor standard deviation exceeded 5%. A statistical classification framework was built for diagnosing cytomegalovirus status from the catalog of TCR beta chain sequences. V and J gene assignment, in a later analysis, came from comparing TCR nucleotide sequences with IMGT/GENE-DB human TR gene sequences. In a later analysis, CDR3 sequences and most-parsimonious VDJ recombination scenarios were assigned using the TCRdist pipeline. In a later analysis, every TCR beta chain was defined by the combination of its CDR3 amino acid sequence and its V-gene family, and reads without a unique V-gene family were dropped. In a later analysis, 500 to 700 highly shared, low-generation-probability nucleotide sequences were removed to address suspected cross-contamination and a sequencing artifact. A later analysis calculated a clonal expansion index for each public chain from normalized within-repertoire ranks of inferred template counts. In a later analysis, generation probabilities were computed using a VDJ recombination model fitted to out-of-frame rearrangements, and the results were checked against IGoR. In a later analysis, TCR-TCR, TCR-HLA and TCR-CMV co-occurrence was scored with hypergeometric tests, and a repertoire-size bias correction was applied to TCR pairs. A later analysis estimated false discovery rates by permuting HLA or CMV assignments 20 times. In a later analysis, co-occurring TCRs were grouped using DBSCAN, with TCRdist sequence similarity added in when clustering inside HLA-allele-positive subsets. Co-occurrence clustering excluded repertoires with fewer than 30,000 or more than 120,000 public chains, plus five with anomalous nucleotide sharing. Held by TCRdb, this immuneACCESS table contains in-frame sequences only and omits some clones. Under half of the omission traces to an unresolved V gene where checked; the cause of the rest is unknown. V and J calls and clone size follow that table, whereas D and trimming were derived from the DNA. The sample table lists tens of thousands of clones, around 75% of them with a count of one. The leading ten clones occupy over 7% of the sample.

The cohort was made up of 666 healthy bone marrow donors. At the time of sampling, all cohort members were nominally healthy, though unrecorded immune exposures were likely present. The donor tested CMV seropositive, placing the donor among the approximately 310 seropositive members of the cohort. Each donor provided a peripheral blood sample, and peripheral blood mononuclear cells were used for TCR beta sequencing. The Qiagen DNeasy Blood Extraction Kit was used to extract genomic DNA from the blood cell samples. Via the germline V gene (reference sequence), CDR1 is MNHNY and CDR2 SVGAGI. The CDR3 sequence holds 14 residues, the cysteine and phenylalanine included. Only the CDR3 DNA is retained, 42 bases long and in frame from the first base. The V and J ends are trimmed by 3 bases and 0 bases, leaving 7 bases between them.

Recombination connected TRBV6-6 to TRBJ2-3, and TRBD2 may be the D gene, going by 5 matching bases. The source of this sequence is a man aged 55 to 70 in good health and CMV-seropositive. The sequencing input was PBMCs. The CDR3 in this case is CASSYSASTDTQYF. The nucleotides read TGTGCCAGCAGTTATAGCGCCAGCACAGATACGCAGTATTTT.